This T cell receptor beta chain was recorded in a study of T cell responses to AZD1222 COVID-19 vaccine. Study findings and constraints: Along spike, vaccine-associated CD4 TCRs were found throughout, with dominance at 160-218 and 743-854.

Assay: immunoSEQ multiplex PCR; the TCRdb copy retains only in-frame clones and omits some. Found here are around 120,000 clones, over 75% of them singletons; the top ten hold about 10%. CDR1 and CDR2 (germline): GTSNPN, SVGIG (reference sequence). This CDR3 comprises 14 residues. The ends were cut back, 2 bases at V and 0 bases at J, with 11 bases in the middle. A note on this clone: Its antigen is undetermined.

The receptor was isolated from an adult in good health. V usage is TRBV30 and J usage is TRBJ2-7; the D is unclear. The sample was peripheral blood, taken on day 0 of AZD1222 vaccination. The CDR3 reads CAWSSGVVSYEQYF. In DNA, the CDR3 is TGTGCCTGGAGTTCCGGCGTGGTCTCCTACGAGCAGTACTTC. Based on the CDR3 plus reference TRBV30 and TRBJ2-7, the full variable domain is SQTIHQWPATLVQPVGSPLSLECTVEGTSNPNLYWYRQAAGRGLQLLFYSVGIGQISSEVPQNLSASRPQDRQFILSSKKLLLSDSGFYLCAWSSGVVSYEQYFGPGTRLTVT.